Shown below are 21 T cell receptor beta chains from a single sample sequenced in a study of T cell repertoires in cytomegalovirus infection. MiXCR, run by TCRdb on the reads, gives a single entry per CDR3 protein. The table has approximately 910,000 distinct CDR3 sequences, roughly 30% seen once; the top ten hold around an eighth. No antigen has been assigned to these receptors. The input for sequencing was cultured CD8+ T cells from PBMCs, taken from culture after CMV antigen stimulation. These receptors all come from a human donor in good health (CMV status not recorded). Some clones in this sample may be carry-over from other donors' samples.

The CDR3 DNA is TGTGCCAGCAGTTACCTCCAGCGGGGCTCCTACGAGCAGTACTTC. This codes for CASSYLQRGSYEQYF. This chain connects TRBV6-8 to TRBJ2-7; the match to TRBD2 covers 7 bases. This CDR3 spans 15 amino acids. Trimming removed 2 bases from V and 0 bases from J; junction bases left unmatched: 4. CDR1 MNHGY and CDR2 SAAAGT come from the germline V gene.

This clonotype was seen a few times. The chain employs TRBV7-6 and TRBJ2-7, with D possibly being TRBD2 (7 bases). CDR3 length equals 16 residues. V was cut by 1 base and J by 2 bases, with 15 bases left in between. CDR1 SGHVS and CDR2 FNYEAQ come from the germline V gene. The CDR3 loop is CASSLGGGLATYEQYF. CDR3 bases: TGTGCCAGCAGCTTAGGGGGGGGGCTAGCCACCTACGAGCAGTACTTC.

The genes are TRBV2 and TRBJ2-3, with 8 bases identical to TRBD2. Germline-derived CDR1 and CDR2 are SNHLY and FYNNEI. V was clipped by 6 bases and J by 4 bases; unmatched bases: 9. There are 15 residues in the CDR3. CDR3 DNA: TGTGCCAGCAGACCGGTAGCGGGGTTATCAGATACGCAGTATTTT. Its translation: CASRPVAGLSDTQYF.

To note about this clonotype: At one end the junction does not follow the germline gene, possibly because of a read error. The CDR3 DNA follows: TGTGCCAGCAGCAAGGGACCGACCTACAATAAGCAGTTCTTC. This codes for CASSKGPTYNKQFF. The chain employs TRBV7-6 and TRBJ2-1; D is possibly TRBD1 or TRBD2 (5 bases each). CDR1 and CDR2 from the germline V gene are SGHVS and FNYEAQ. This CDR3 is 14 amino acids long.

The gene calls are TRBV20-1 and TRBJ1-5; no firm D call. The CDR3 spans 13 residues. Germline CDR1 and CDR2: DFQATT and SNEGSKA (reference sequence). V lost 4 bases and J 6 bases, leaving 13 bases between the germline ends. The CDR3 DNA reads as TGCAGTGCTACCGACTCACTAAGTCAGCCCCAGCATTTT. Its translation: CSATDSLSQPQHF.

This clonotype was seen a few times. The J gene is TRBJ2-1, the V gene TRBV3-1; D assignment may be TRBD1 or TRBD2 (5 bases each). This CDR3 contains 17 residues. Trimming shortened V by 2 bases and J by 0 bases, and 14 bases separated the two germline ends. Looked up from germline, CDR1 is LGHDT and CDR2 is YNNKEL (reference sequence). The CDR3 DNA reads TGTGCCAGCAGCCAACGTCCGGGGCCGAGCTCCTACAATGAGCAGTTCTTC. Protein sequence: CASSQRPGPSSYNEQFF.

The J gene is TRBJ1-1, the V gene TRBV20-1; D possibly corresponds to TRBD1 (5 bases). Germline V gene lookup returns CDR1 DFQATT and CDR2 SNEGSKA (reference sequence). The CDR3 contains 14 residues. The V gene lost 1 base and the J gene lost 7 bases, with 16 bases spanning the gap. The CDR3 protein is CSARGFSGRDEAFF. The CDR3 DNA is TGCAGTGCTAGAGGGTTTTCAGGGAGGGATGAAGCTTTCTTT.

This clonotype was recorded many times. The genes are TRBV7-2 and TRBJ1-1, with D uncertain. Germline assignment: CDR1 SGHTA and CDR2 FQGNSA. The V and J ends lost 1 base and 1 base respectively, with 7 bases between them. CDR3 length: 14 amino acids. This CDR3 is CASSLEIRNTEAFF. In DNA, the CDR3 is TGTGCCAGCAGCTTAGAGATCAGGAACACTGAAGCTTTCTTT.

This clonotype was seen once. This may be a read error, as it is one base from a much larger clone. The CDR3 coding sequence is TGTGCCAGCAGCTTAGTCCGAGCGGGGGGAAATCAAGAGACCCAGTACTTC. Protein: CASSLVRAGGNQETQYF. This chain joins TRBV7-8 and TRBJ2-5, with 9 nucleotides matching TRBD2. The CDR3 length is 17 residues. Germline loops: CDR1 SGHVS, CDR2 FQNEAQ. V lost 1 base, J lost 2 bases, and 8 bases stayed unmatched.

This chain uses TRBV2 with TRBJ2-7; TRBD1 might be the D (5 bases). The CDR3 loop spans 11 amino acids. The V end lost 7 bases, the J end lost 7 bases, and 11 bases lay between the germline ends. Germline V gene sequence: CDR1 SNHLY, CDR2 FYNNEI. Written as DNA, the CDR3 is TGTGCCAGCAAGGGGCGATTGGAGCAGTACTTC. Protein product: CASKGRLEQYF. Based on the CDR3 plus reference TRBV2 and TRBJ2-7, the full variable domain is EPEVTQTPSHQVTQMGQEVILRCVPISNHLYFYWYRQILGQKVEFLVSFYNNEISEKSEIFDDQFSVERPDGSNFTLKIRSTKLEDSAMYFCASKGRLEQYFGPGTRLTVT.

The V and J genes are TRBV27 and TRBJ2-3; TRBD1 might be the D (5 bases). The CDR3 runs 16 residues. V lost 3 bases to trimming and J lost 0 bases, with 13 bases between them. Germline V gives CDR1 MNHEY, CDR2 SMNVEV (reference sequence). CDR3 nucleotide sequence: TGTGCCAGCAGTTTCCTACAGGTCCCTAGCACAGATACGCAGTATTTT. It is translated as CASSFLQVPSTDTQYF.

In regard to this clonotype: This may arise from a read error, as a much more abundant clone is one base away. The rearrangement links TRBV7-6 to TRBJ1-3; 10 nucleotides match TRBD1. This CDR3 contains 15 residues. Germline CDR1 SGHVS, CDR2 FNYEAQ. CDR3 sequence reads: CTSSGQGESGNTIYF. DNA of the CDR3: TGTACCAGCAGCGGACAGGGGGAGTCTGGAAACACCATATATTTT.

The V gene is TRBV15, the J gene TRBJ2-7; D unclear. CDR3 length: 14 residues. V was pared by 8 bases and J by 5 bases, with 19 bases between. Per germline, CDR1 LNHNV and CDR2 YYDKDF (reference sequence). The CDR3 DNA is TGTGCCACCGGGGATTCCCGAAGGGTTCACGAGCAGTACTTC. Its translation: CATGDSRRVHEQYF.

The rearrangement uses TRBV20-1 and TRBJ2-1; TRBD2 might be the D (5 bases). The CDR3 extends over 15 amino acids. Trimming removed 0 bases at V and 2 bases at J, with 11 bases between. CDR1 is DFQATT and CDR2 is SNEGSKA in the germline V gene (reference sequence). The CDR3 region has the DNA TGCAGTGCTAGAGATCTAAGCGGCCCCTACAATGAGCAGTTCTTC. It encodes CSARDLSGPYNEQFF.

This clonotype was seen more than once but under ten times. The chain links TRBV7-9 to TRBJ2-6; D unclear. The germline V gene encodes CDR1 SEHNR and CDR2 FQNEAQ (reference sequence). V was trimmed by 6 bases and J by 0 bases, leaving 24 bases between them. The CDR3 spans 20 residues. The CDR3 nucleotides are TGTGCCAGCAGATCCCCCTCCGGGTCGGCAATCCCCTCTGGGGCCAACGTCCTGACTTTC. It codes for CASRSPSGSAIPSGANVLTF.

The genes are TRBV7-6 and TRBJ1-5; no definite D call. Germline CDR1 SGHVS, CDR2 FNYEAQ. The CDR3 is made up of 15 amino acids. The ends were cut back, 5 bases at V and 2 bases at J, with 13 bases in the middle. The CDR3, as DNA: TGTGCCAGCAGCCCTGAGGGTTGGGGCAATCAGCCCCAGCATTTT. The encoded protein is CASSPEGWGNQPQHF.

This clonotype was picked up a small number of times. The chain has TRBV7-9 and TRBJ2-1, with D tentatively TRBD2 (5 bases). Germline values: CDR1 SEHNR, CDR2 FQNEAQ (reference sequence). Trimming pared 5 bases from V and 5 bases from J, leaving 16 bases between. The CDR3 runs to 15 residues. The DNA for the CDR3 is TGTGCCAGCAGCCCTCGGACTCATGAGGACAATGAGCAGTTCTTC. It is translated as CASSPRTHEDNEQFF. Supplemented by reference TRBV7-9 and TRBJ2-1, the full variable domain reads DTGVSQNPRHKITKRGQNVTFRCDPISEHNRLYWYRQTLGQGPEFLTYFQNEAQLEKSRLLSDRFSAERPKGSFSTLEIQRTEQGDSAMYLCASSPRTHEDNEQFFGPGTRLTVL.

In its sample, this clonotype was seen many times. The chain combines TRBV7-8 with TRBJ2-1, with 10 bases identical to TRBD2. V was clipped by 5 bases and J by 4 bases; unmatched bases: 14. Germline lookup yields CDR1 SGHVS and CDR2 FQNEAQ. This CDR3 region has 18 residues. This CDR3 reads CASSTPSGGLDWYNEQFF. The CDR3 DNA follows: TGTGCCAGCAGCACTCCTAGCGGGGGTCTGGATTGGTACAATGAGCAGTTCTTC.

This clonotype has a handful of counts. The CDR3 region has the DNA TGTGCCGTCGCTGGGGCGGGGGAGGCGGATACGCAGTATTTT. This encodes CAVAGAGEADTQYF. The J gene is TRBJ2-3, the V gene TRBV10-3; 7 nucleotides align to TRBD2. The J segment lost 6 bases and the V segment lost 11 bases, leaving 14 bases of the junction unmatched. The CDR3 runs 14 residues. Per the germline V gene, CDR1 is ENHRY and CDR2 is SYGVKD.

Of note for this clonotype: This could be a read error, since a much larger clone is one nucleotide away. The chain is built from TRBV11-3 and TRBJ2-3; 8 nucleotides align to TRBD2. The CDR3 runs 15 residues. Germline V gene data show CDR1 as SGHNT and CDR2 as YENEEA. The CDR3 loop is CAGSLGLATADTQYF. The CDR3 coding sequence is TGTGCCGGCAGCTTAGGACTAGCCACGGCAGATACGCAGTATTTT.

CDR3 nucleotides: TGTGCCAGCAGTTTTGGGTTTAATGAAAAACTGTTTTTT. The encoded protein is CASSFGFNEKLFF. The V gene is TRBV27, the J gene TRBJ1-4; D unclear. V lost 3 bases and J lost 4, with 6 bases in between. Germline assignment: CDR1 MNHEY and CDR2 SMNVEV (reference sequence). This CDR3 has 13 amino acids.